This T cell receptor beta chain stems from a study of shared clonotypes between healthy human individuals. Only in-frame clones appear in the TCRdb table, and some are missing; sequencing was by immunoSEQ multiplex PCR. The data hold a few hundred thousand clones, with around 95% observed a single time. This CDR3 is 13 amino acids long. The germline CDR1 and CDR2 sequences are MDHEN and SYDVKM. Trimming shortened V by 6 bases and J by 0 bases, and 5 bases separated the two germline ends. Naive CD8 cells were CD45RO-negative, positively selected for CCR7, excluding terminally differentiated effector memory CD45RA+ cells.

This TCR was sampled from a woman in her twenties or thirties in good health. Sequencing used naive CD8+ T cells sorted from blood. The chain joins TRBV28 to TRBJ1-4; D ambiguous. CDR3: CASSSATNEKLFF. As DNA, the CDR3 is TGTGCCAGCAGCTCTGCAACTAATGAAAAACTGTTTTTT.